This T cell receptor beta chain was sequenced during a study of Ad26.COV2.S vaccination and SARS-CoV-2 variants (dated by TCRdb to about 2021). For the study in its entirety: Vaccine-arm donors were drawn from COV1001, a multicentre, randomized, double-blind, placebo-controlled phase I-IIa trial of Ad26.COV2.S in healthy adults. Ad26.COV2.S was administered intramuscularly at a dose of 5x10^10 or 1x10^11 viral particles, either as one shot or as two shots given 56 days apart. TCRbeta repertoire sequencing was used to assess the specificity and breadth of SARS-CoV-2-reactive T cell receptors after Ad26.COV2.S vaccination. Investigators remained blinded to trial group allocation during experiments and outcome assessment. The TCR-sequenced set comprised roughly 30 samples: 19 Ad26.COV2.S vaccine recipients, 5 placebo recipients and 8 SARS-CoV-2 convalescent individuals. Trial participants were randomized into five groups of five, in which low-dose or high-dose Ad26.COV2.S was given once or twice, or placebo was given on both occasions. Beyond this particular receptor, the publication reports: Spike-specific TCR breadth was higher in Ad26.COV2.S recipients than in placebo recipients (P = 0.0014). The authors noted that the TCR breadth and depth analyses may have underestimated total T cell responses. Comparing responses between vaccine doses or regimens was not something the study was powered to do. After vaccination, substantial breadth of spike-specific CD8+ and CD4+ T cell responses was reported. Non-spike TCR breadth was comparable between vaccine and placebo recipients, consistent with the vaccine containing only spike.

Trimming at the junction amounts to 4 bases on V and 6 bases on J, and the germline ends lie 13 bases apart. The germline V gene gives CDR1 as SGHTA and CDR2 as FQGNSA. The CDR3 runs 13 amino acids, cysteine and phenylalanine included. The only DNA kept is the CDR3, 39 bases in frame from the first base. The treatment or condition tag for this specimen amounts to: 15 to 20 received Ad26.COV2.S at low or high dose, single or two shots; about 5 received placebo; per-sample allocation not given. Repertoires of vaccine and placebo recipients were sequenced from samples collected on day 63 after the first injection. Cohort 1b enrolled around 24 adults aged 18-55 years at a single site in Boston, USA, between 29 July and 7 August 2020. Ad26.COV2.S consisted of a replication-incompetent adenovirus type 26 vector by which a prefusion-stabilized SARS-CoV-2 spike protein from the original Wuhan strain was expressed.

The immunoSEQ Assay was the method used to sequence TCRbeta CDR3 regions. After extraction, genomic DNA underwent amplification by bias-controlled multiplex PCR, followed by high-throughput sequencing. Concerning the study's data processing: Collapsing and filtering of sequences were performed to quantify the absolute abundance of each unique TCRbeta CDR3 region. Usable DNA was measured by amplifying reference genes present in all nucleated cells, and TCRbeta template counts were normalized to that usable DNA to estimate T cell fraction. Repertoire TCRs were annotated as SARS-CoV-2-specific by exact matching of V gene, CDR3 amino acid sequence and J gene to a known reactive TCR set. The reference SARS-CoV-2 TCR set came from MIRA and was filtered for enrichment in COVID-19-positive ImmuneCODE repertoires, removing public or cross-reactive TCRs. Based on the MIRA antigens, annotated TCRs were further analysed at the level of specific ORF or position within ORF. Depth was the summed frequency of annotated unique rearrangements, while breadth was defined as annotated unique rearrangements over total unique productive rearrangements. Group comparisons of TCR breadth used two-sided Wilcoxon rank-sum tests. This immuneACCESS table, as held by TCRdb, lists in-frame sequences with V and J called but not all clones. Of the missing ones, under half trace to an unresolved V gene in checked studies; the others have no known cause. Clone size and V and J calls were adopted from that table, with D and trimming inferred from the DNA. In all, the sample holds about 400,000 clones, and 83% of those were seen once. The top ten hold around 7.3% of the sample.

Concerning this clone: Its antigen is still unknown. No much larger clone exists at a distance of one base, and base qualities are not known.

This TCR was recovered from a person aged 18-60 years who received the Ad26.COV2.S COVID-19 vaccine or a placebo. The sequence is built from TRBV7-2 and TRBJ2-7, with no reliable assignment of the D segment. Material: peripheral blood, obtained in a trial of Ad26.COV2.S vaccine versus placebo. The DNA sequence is TGTGCCAGCAGCTCTCCTCCGAGCCGCGAGCAGTACTTC. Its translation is CASSSPPSREQYF.